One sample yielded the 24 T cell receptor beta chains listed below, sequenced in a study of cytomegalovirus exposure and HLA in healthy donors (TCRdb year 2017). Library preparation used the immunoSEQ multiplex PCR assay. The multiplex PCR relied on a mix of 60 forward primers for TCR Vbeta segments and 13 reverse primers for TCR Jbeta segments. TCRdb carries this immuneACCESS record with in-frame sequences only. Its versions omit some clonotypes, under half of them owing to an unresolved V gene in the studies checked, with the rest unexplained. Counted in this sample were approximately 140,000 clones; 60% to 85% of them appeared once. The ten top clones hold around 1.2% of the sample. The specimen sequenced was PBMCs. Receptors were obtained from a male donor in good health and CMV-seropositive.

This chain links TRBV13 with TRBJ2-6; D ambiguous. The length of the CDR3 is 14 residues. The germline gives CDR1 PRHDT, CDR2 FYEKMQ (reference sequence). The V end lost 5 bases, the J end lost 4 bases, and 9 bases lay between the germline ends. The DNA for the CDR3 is TGTGCCAGCAGCCAAAGAGCAGGGGCCAACGTCCTGACTTTC. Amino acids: CASSQRAGANVLTF.

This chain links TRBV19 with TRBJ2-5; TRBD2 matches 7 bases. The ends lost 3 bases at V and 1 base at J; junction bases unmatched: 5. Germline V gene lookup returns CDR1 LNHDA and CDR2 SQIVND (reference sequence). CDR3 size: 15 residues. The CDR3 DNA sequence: TGTGCCAGTAGTATTGGTCGGGAGGCCCAAGAGACCCAGTACTTC. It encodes CASSIGREAQETQYF.

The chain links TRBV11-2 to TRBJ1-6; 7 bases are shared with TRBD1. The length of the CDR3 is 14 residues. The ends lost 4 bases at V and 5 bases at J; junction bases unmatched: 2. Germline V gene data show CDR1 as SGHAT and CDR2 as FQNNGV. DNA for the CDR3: TGTGCCAGCAGCTCCAGGGGGGATAATTCACCCCTCCACTTT. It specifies CASSSRGDNSPLHF.

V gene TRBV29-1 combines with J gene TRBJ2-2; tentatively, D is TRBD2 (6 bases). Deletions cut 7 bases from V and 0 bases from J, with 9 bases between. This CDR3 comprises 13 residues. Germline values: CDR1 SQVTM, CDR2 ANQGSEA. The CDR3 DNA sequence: TGCAGCGGCGGGACGGCGAACACCGGGGAGCTGTTTTTT. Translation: CSGGTANTGELFF.

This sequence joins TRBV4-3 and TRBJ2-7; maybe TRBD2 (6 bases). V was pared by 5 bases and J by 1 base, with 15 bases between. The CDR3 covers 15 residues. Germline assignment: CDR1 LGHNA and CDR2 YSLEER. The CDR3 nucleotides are TGCGCCAGCAGCTCAGGCAGCGGGCCTTCCTACGAGCAGTACTTC. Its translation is CASSSGSGPSYEQYF.

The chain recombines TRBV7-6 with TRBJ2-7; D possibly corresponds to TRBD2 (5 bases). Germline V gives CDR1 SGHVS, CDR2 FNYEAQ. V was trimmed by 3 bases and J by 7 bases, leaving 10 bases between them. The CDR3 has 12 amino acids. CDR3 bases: TGTGCCAGCAGCTTCGACCGAGGGGAGCAGTACTTC. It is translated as CASSFDRGEQYF.

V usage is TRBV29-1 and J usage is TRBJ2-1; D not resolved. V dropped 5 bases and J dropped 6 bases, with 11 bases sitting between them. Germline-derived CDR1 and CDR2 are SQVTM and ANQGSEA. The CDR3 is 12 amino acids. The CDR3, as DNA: TGCAGCGTTAAGGTGGGCCTCAATGAGCAGTTCTTC. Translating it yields CSVKVGLNEQFF.

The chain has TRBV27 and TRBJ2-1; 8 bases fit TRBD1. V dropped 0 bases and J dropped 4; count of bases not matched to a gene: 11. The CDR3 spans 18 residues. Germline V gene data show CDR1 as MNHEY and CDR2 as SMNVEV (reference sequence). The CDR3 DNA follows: TGTGCCAGCAGTTTATCTTCCAGGGGGCCTTTAAGTTACAATGAGCAGTTCTTC. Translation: CASSLSSRGPLSYNEQFF.

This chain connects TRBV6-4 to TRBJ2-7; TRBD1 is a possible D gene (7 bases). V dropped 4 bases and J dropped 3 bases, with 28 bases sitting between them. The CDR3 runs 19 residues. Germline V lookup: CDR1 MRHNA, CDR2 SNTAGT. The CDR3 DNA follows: TGTGCCAGCAGTGTAGCCCAAGAACGCAGGGGGGCAGTGGACTACGAGCAGTACTTC. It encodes CASSVAQERRGAVDYEQYF.

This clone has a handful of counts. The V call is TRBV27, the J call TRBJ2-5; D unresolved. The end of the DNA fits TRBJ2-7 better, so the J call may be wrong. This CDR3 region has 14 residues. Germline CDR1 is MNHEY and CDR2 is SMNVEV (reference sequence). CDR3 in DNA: TGTGCCAGCAGTTTAAGTAGATGGGCTAACGAGCAGTACTTC. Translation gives CASSLSRWANEQYF.

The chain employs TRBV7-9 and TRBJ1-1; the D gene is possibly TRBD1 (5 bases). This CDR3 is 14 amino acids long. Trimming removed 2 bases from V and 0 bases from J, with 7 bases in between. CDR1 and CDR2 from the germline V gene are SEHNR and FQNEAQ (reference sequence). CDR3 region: CASSLRDLNTEAFF. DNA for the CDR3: TGTGCCAGCAGCTTAAGGGACTTGAACACTGAAGCTTTCTTT.

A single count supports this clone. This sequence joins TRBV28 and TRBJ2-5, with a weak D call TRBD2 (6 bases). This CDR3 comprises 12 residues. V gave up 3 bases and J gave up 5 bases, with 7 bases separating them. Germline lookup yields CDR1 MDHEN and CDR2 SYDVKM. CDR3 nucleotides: TGTGCCAGCAGTTTTGCGGGGGAGACCCAGTACTTC. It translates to CASSFAGETQYF. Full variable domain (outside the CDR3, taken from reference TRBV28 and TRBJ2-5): DVKVTQSSRYLVKRTGEKVFLECVQDMDHENMFWYRQDPGLGLRLIYFSYDVKMKEKGDIPEGYSVSREKKERFSLILESASTNQTSMYLCASSFAGETQYFGPGTRLLVL.

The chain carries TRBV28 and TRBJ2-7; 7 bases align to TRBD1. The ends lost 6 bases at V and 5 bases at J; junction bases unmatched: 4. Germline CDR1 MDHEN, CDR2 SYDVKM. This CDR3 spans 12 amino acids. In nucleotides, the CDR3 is TGTGCCAGCAGGACAGGGAAGGACGAGCAGTACTTC. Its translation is CASRTGKDEQYF.

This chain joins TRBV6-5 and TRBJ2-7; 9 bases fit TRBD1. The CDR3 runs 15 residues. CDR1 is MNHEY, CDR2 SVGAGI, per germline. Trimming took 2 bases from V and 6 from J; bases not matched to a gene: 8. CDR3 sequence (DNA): TGTGCCAGCAGTTACGGGACAGGGCAAAAGAGCGAGCAGTACTTC. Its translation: CASSYGTGQKSEQYF.

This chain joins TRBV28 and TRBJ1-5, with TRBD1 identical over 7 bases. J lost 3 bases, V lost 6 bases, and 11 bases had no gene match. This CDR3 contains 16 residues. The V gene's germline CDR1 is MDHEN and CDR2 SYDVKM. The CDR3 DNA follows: TGTGCCAGCAGCAACGGGGACAGTATCTTCAATCAGCCCCAGCATTTT. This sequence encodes CASSNGDSIFNQPQHF.

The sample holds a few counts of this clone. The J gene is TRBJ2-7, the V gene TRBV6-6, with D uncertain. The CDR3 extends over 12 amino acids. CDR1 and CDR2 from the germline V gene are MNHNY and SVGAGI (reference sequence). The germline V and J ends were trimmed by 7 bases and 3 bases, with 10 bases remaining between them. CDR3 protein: CASNGRLYEQYF. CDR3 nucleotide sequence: TGTGCCAGCAACGGCAGGCTCTACGAGCAGTACTTC.

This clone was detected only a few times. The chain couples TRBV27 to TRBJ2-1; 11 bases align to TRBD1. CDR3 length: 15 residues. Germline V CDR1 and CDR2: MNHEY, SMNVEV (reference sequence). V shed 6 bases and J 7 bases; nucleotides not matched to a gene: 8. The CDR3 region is CASRKTGTGGNEQFF. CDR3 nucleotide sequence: TGTGCCAGCAGAAAGACCGGGACAGGGGGGAATGAGCAGTTCTTC.

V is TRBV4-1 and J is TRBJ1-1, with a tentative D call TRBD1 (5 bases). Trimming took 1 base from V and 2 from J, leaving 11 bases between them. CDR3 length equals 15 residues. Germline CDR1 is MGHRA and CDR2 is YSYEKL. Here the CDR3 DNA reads TGCGCCAGCAGCCAAGTTGGGGGGGGAAACACTGAAGCTTTCTTT. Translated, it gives CASSQVGGGNTEAFF.

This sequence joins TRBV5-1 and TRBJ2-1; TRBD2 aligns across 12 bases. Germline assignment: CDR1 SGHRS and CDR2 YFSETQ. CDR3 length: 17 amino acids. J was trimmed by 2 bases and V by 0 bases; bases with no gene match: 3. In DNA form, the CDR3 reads TGCGCCAGCAGCTTGGCCTGGACTAGCGGGGCCTACAATGAGCAGTTCTTC. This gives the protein CASSLAWTSGAYNEQFF.

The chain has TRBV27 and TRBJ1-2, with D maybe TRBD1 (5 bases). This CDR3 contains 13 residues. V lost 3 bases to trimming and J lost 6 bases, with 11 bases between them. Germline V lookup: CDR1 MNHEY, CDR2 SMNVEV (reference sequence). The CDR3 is CASSFTRVNGYTF. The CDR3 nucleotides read TGTGCCAGCAGTTTTACCAGGGTGAATGGCTACACCTTC.

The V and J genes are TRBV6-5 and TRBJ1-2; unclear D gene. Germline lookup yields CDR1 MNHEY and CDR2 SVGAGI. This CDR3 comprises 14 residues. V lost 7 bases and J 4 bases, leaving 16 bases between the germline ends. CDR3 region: CASTSREGAYGYTF. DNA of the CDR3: TGTGCCAGCACCTCTAGAGAGGGAGCCTATGGCTACACCTTC.

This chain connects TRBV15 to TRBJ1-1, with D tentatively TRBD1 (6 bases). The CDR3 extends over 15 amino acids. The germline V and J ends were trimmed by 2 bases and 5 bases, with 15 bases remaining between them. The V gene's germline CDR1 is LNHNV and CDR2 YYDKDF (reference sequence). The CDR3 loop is CATSRKSGGRTEAFF. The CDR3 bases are TGTGCCACCAGCAGAAAAAGCGGGGGGCGGACTGAAGCTTTCTTT.

Here the CDR3 reads CASSADRQGHPRRFF. The CDR3 nucleotides read TGTGCCAGCAGTGCGGACAGGCAGGGACACCCTCGGCGGTTCTTC. The chain joins TRBV27 to TRBJ2-1; TRBD1 matches 7 bases. Germline values: CDR1 MNHEY, CDR2 SMNVEV (reference sequence). Trimming took 5 bases from V and 15 from J; bases not matched to a gene: 19. This CDR3 has 15 residues.

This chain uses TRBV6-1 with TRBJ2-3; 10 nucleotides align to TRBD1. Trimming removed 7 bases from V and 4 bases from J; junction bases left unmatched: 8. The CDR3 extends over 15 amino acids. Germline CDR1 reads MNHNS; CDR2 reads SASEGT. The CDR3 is CASMSRTGGPDTQYF. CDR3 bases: TGTGCCAGCATGTCCCGGACAGGGGGGCCAGATACGCAGTATTTT.